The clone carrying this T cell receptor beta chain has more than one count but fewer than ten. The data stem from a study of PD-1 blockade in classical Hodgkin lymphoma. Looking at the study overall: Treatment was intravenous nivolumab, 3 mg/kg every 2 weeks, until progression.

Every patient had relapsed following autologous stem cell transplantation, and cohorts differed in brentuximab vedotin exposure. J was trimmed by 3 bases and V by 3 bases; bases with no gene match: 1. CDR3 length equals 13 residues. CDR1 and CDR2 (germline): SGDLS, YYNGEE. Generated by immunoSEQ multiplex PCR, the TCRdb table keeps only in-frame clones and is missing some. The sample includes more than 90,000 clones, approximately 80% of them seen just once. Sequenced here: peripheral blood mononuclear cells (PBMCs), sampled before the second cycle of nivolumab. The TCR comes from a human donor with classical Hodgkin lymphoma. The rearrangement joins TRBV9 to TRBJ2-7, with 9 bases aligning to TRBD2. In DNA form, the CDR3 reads TGTGCCAGCAGCGAGACTAGCGGCTACGAGCAGTACTTC. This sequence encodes CASSETSGYEQYF.